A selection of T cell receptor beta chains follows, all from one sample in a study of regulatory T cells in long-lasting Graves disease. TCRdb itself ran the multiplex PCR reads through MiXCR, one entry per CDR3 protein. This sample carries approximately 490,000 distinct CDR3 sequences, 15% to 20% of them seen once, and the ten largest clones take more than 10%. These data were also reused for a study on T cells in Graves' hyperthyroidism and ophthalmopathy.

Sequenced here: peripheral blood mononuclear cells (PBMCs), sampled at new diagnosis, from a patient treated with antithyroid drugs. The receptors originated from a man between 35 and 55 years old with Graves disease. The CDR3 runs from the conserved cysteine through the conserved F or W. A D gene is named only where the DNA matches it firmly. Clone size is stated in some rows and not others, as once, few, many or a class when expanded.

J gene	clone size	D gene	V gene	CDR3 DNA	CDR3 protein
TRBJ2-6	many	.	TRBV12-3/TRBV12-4	TGTGCCAGCAGTTTCGGGACTTCGGTCCTCTCTGGGGCCAACGTCCTGACTTTC	CASSFGTSVLSGANVLTF
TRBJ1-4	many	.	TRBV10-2	TGTGCCAGCAGTGACGGGGCAGGGATAAATGAAAAACTGTTTTTT	CASSDGAGINEKLFF
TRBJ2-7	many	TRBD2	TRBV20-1	TGCAGTGCTAGAGTGTACGAGGGCTCACTAGCGGGAATGTACGAGCAGTACTTC	CSARVYEGSLAGMYEQYF
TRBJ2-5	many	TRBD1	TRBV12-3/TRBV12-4	TGTGCCAGCAGGGCCCCGGGACAGAAGACCCAGTACTTC	CASRAPGQKTQYF
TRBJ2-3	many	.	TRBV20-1	TGCAGTGCTAGAGTGGGAACTAGAGTGGCAGATACGCAGTATTTT	CSARVGTRVADTQYF
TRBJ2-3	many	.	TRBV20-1	TGCAGTGCTTTGGCCAGCACAGATACGCAGTATTTT	CSALASTDTQYF
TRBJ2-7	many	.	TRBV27	TGTGCCAGCAGTTGGGGGAGGGACAGTTCCTACGAGCAGTACTTC	CASSWGRDSSYEQYF
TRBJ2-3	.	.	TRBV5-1	TGCGCCAGCGGCACAGGGCCCACAGATACGCAGTATTTT	CASGTGPTDTQYF
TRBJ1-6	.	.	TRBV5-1	TGCGCCAGCAGCTCAGGAGTGGGCTGGGATTCACCCCTCCACTTT	CASSSGVGWDSPLHF
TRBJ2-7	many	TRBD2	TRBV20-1	TGCAGTGCCCCTACTAGCGGAATCTCCTACGAGCAGTACTTC	CSAPTSGISYEQYF
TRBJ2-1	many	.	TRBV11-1	TGTGCCAGCACCTTCGCGGGCGGGCGTTACAATGAGCAGTTCTTC	CASTFAGGRYNEQFF
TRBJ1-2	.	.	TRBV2	TGTGCCAGCATAGAAGGACGGGCTAACTATGGCTACACCTTC	CASIEGRANYGYTF
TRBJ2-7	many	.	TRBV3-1	TGTGCCAGCAGCCCCGGCGAGCGGCTCTCCTACGAGCAGTACTTC	CASSPGERLSYEQYF
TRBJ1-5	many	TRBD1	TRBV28	TGTGCCAGCAGTACAGGGGTTCGGCAGCCCCAGCATTTT	CASSTGVRQPQHF
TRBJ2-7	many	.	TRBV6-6	TGTGCCAGCAGTTACTCGAGGCACAGGGTATCCGAGCAGTACTTC	CASSYSRHRVSEQYF
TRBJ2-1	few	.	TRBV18	TGTGCCAGCTCACCATTACGGTGGGAGCAGTTCTTC	CASSPLRWEQFF
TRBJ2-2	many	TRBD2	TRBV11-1	TGTGCCAGCAGCCTGACTAGCGGGAGGGCCACCGGGGAGCTGTTTTTT	CASSLTSGRATGELFF
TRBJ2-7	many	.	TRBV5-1	TGTGCCAGCAGCTTAGTCGGACCCACCTACGAGCAGTACTTC	CASSLVGPTYEQYF
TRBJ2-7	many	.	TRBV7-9	TGTGCCAGCAGCTTAACGGTAGGACCCCGGAGCTCCTACGAGCAGTACTTC	CASSLTVGPRSSYEQYF
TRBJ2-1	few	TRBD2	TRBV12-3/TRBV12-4	TGTGCCAGCAGTCCGGGACTAGCGGGAAGAGAGCAGTTCTTC	CASSPGLAGREQFF
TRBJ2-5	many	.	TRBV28	TGTGCCAGCAGTTCCTGGACGGTGTACCAAGAGACCCAGTACTTC	CASSSWTVYQETQYF
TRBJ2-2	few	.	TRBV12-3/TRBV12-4	TGTGCCAGCAGTTTCGGACAGGGCGGGAGCACCGGGGAGCTGTTTTTT	CASSFGQGGSTGELFF
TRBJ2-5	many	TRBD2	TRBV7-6	TGTGCCAGCAGGCCACCACCGGGACTAGCGGGAGGGCCAGAGACCCAGTACTTC	CASRPPPGLAGGPETQYF
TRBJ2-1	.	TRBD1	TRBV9	TGTGCCAGCAGGGACGGGACAGGGGGACCTATCCATGAGCAGTTCTTC	CASRDGTGGPIHEQFF
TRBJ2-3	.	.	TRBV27	TGTGCCAGCAGTTTCTTCCTTAGCACAGATACGCAGTATTTT	CASSFFLSTDTQYF
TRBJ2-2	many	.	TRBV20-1	TGCAGTGCCCTCGGACTCTACACCGGGGAGCTGTTTTTT	CSALGLYTGELFF
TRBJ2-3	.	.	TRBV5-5	TGTGCCAGCAGCTTGTTTAGCCCAGATACGCAGTATTTT	CASSLFSPDTQYF
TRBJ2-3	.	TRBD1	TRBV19	TGTGCCAGTAGTATCCAGACAGGGTTCGGTACAGATACGCAGTATTTT	CASSIQTGFGTDTQYF
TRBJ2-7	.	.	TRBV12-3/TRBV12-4	TGTGCCAGCTCCCTAGCTCACGCCTACGAGCAGTACTTC	CASSLAHAYEQYF
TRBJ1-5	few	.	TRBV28	TGTGCCAGCAGAAAGGAGGGGAGCGCGAGCAATCAGCCCCAGCATTTT	CASRKEGSASNQPQHF
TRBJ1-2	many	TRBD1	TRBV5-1	TGCGCCAGCAGGTCGACAGGGGCAAACTATGGCTACACCTTC	CASRSTGANYGYTF
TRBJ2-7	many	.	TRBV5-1	TGCGCCAGCAGCTTGACCAGGGGAAGCTTGGTCGAGCAGTACTTC	CASSLTRGSLVEQYF
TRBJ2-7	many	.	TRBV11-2	TGTGCCAGCAGCCCTCAGGTGTCCTACGAGCAGTACTTC	CASSPQVSYEQYF
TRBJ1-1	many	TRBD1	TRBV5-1	TGCGCCAGCAGCCACGGGACAGGGGGGGTCGGCACTGAAGCTTTCTTT	CASSHGTGGVGTEAFF
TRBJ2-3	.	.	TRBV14	TGTGCCAGCAGCCCAAGGGGACCCCGGGGGACAGATACGCAGTATTTT	CASSPRGPRGTDTQYF
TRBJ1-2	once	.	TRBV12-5	TGTGCTAGTGGCCCCCACCCAGGGTATTATGGCTACACCTTC	CASGPHPGYYGYTF
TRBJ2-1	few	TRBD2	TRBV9	TGTGCCAGCAGCGTAGGTGGAGGGGGACTAGCCGACTACAATGAGCAGTTCTTC	CASSVGGGGLADYNEQFF
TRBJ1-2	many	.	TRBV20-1	TGCAGTGCGAGTTGGGGCAACCCTAACTATGGCTACACCTTC	CSASWGNPNYGYTF
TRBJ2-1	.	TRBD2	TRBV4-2	TGTGCCAGCAGCCAGGCCACGGGTAGCGGGAGGGCCCACGAGCAGTTCTTC	CASSQATGSGRAHEQFF
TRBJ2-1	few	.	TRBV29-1	TGCAGCGTTGAAGAGGATCCACGGCCCTTC	CSVEEDPRPF